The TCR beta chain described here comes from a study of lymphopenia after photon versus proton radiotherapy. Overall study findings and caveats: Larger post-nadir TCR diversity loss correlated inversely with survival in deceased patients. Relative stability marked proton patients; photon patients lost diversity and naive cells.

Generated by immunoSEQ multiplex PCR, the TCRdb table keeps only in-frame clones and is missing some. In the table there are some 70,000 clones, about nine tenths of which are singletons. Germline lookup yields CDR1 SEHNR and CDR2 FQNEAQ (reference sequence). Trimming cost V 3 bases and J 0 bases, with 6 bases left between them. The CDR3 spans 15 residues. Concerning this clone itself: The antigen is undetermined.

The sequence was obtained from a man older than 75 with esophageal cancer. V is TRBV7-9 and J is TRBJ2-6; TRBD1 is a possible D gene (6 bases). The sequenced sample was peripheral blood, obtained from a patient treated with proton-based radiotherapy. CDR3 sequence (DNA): TGTGCCAGCAGCTTCAGGGGCTCTGGGGCCAACGTCCTGACTTTC. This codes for CASSFRGSGANVLTF.